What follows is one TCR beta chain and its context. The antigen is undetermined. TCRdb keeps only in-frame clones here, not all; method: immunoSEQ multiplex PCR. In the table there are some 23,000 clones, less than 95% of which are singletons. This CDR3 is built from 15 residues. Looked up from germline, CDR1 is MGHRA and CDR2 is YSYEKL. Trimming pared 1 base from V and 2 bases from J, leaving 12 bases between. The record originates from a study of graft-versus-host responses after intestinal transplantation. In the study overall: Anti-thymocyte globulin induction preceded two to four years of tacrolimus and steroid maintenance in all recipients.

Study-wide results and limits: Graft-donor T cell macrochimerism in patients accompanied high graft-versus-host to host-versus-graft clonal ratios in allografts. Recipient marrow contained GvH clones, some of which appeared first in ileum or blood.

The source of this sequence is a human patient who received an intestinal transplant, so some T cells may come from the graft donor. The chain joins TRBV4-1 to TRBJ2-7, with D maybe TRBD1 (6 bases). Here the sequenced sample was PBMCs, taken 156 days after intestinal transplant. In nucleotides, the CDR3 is TGCGCCAGCAGCCAAGCAGGAGGACAGCCCTACGAGCAGTACTTC. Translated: CASSQAGGQPYEQYF.